This TCR beta chain was obtained from a study of blood T cell repertoires in COVID-19. On the study more broadly: PBMCs, B-cell-depleted T cells, or T cells provided the cDNA or gDNA that made up the material.

Germline loops: CDR1 SGHTA, CDR2 FQGTGA. The CDR3 runs 13 residues. The V gene lost 2 bases and the J gene lost 5 bases, with 7 bases spanning the gap. The data were produced by immunoSEQ multiplex PCR, yet TCRdb's version contains in-frame clones alone and is incomplete. This table holds 200,000 to 250,000 clones, 90% to 95% found once. Sequenced: peripheral blood. The rearrangement links TRBV7-3 to TRBJ2-1, with D possibly matching TRBD2 (6 bases). The source is a man between 60 and 75 years old with COVID-19, enrolled during active disease. CDR3 residues: CASSLSSDNEQFF. The CDR3 nucleotides read TGTGCCAGCAGCTTATCTAGCGACAATGAGCAGTTCTTC.